The sequence of this TCR beta chain was determined in a study of OX40 agonist ivuxolimab in advanced cancers. Study-wide background: Treatment of patients was with ivuxolimab, an agonistic anti-OX40 (CD134) antibody. Patients were roughly 83% male with ages about 23 to 80, mean approximately 62.

Germline CDR1 SGHKS, CDR2 YYEKEE (reference sequence). CDR3 length equals 12 residues. Trimming cost V 2 bases and J 5 bases, with 4 bases left between them. Method: immunoSEQ multiplex PCR; TCRdb's copy keeps in-frame clones and lacks some. The profile shows about 53,000 clones, 88% of them singletons. Patients were excluded for autoimmune disease history or systemic immunosuppression. Patients had blood sampled at baseline and again on cycle 4 day 1 and cycle 7 day 1. The sample here was CD4+ or CD8+ T cells sorted from blood, taken in a trial of the OX40 agonist ivuxolimab. This TCR came from an adult with an advanced solid tumor such as melanoma, head and neck, liver or kidney cancer. This chain uses TRBV5-5 with TRBJ2-2; D is ambiguous. As DNA, the CDR3 is TGTGCCAGCAGCTTCACGACCGGGGAGCTGTTTTTT. Translation gives CASSFTTGELFF. Together with reference TRBV5-5 and TRBJ2-2, the CDR3 gives the full variable domain: DAGVTQSPTHLIKTRGQQVTLRCSPISGHKSVSWYQQVLGQGPQFIFQYYEKEERGRGNFPDRFSARQFPNYSSELNVNALLLGDSALYLCASSFTTGELFFGEGSRLTVL.